The 28 T cell receptor beta chains in this list originate from one sample, sequenced in a study of cytomegalovirus exposure and HLA in healthy donors. Amplification used 60 Vbeta primers and 13 Jbeta primers. TCRdb's table, derived via immunoSEQ multiplex PCR, lists solely in-frame clones and lacks some. The table shows about 160,000 clones, with roughly 80% occurring only once. Specimen: PBMCs. The source is a man younger than 40 in good health and CMV-seropositive.

V gene TRBV2 combines with J gene TRBJ2-7; TRBD2 matches 11 bases. From germline, CDR1 is SNHLY and CDR2 FYNNEI. With 7 bases clipped from V and 4 bases from J, the junction kept 9 bases outside the gene matches. This CDR3 region has 15 residues. CDR3 coding DNA: TGTGCCAGCAATTTGGGTAGCGGGGGGGGTTACGAGCAGTACTTC. Its translation is CASNLGSGGGYEQYF.

The chain joins TRBV4-1 to TRBJ2-5; perhaps TRBD2 as D (6 bases). Germline loops: CDR1 MGHRA, CDR2 YSYEKL. CDR3 length: 14 residues. Trimming stripped 3 bases from V and 3 bases from J, with 11 bases between. The CDR3, as DNA: TGCGCCAGCAGCCAGGGGAGGAGGGAAGAGACCCAGTACTTC. Protein: CASSQGRREETQYF.

The chain joins TRBV7-3 to TRBJ2-2; D is unresolved. Trimming removed 5 bases at V and 5 bases at J, with 12 bases between. The CDR3 is 14 amino acids. From germline, CDR1 is SGHTA and CDR2 FQGTGA. DNA for the CDR3: TGTGCCAGCAGCCTCAGTGTCGGGACCGGGGAGCTGTTTTTT. This codes for CASSLSVGTGELFF.

The CDR3 sequence: CSAEGEGEQYF. In DNA form, the CDR3 reads TGCAGCGCCGAGGGGGAAGGGGAGCAGTACTTC. This chain joins TRBV29-1 and TRBJ2-7, with a weak D call TRBD1 (6 bases). Germline loops: CDR1 SQVTM, CDR2 ANQGSEA. The CDR3 totals 11 residues. Trimming shortened V by 7 bases and J by 7 bases, and 14 bases separated the two germline ends.

V and J are TRBV28 and TRBJ1-4, with D perhaps TRBD1 (6 bases). The CDR3 consists of 14 residues. V gave up 7 bases and J gave up 8 bases, with 17 bases separating them. Germline CDR1 is MDHEN and CDR2 is SYDVKM. In DNA, the CDR3 is TGTGCCAGCACCCCGACAGGCTATCCCGAAAAACTGTTTTTT. It codes for CASTPTGYPEKLFF.

The table lists this clone with a few counts. V usage is TRBV5-1 and J usage is TRBJ2-5; D perhaps matches TRBD1 (6 bases). Trimming removed 5 bases at V and 5 bases at J, with 13 bases between. In germline, CDR1 is SGHRS, CDR2 YFSETQ. The CDR3 runs 13 residues. The CDR3: CASRIGGEETQYF. The CDR3 nucleotides are TGCGCCAGCAGAATAGGGGGAGAGGAGACCCAGTACTTC.

This clone occurred a few times. The DNA for the CDR3 is TGTGCCAGCAGCGTAGCAAGTAGCGGGGGGTACACCGGGGAGCTGTTTTTT. This gives the protein CASSVASSGGYTGELFF. The chain joins TRBV9 to TRBJ2-2, with 10 bases matching TRBD2. The germline CDR1 and CDR2 sequences are SGDLS and YYNGEE. J lost 3 bases, V lost 0 bases, and 5 bases had no gene match. This CDR3 has 17 amino acids. The full variable domain, rest sourced from reference TRBV9 and TRBJ2-2, is DSGVTQTPKHLITATGQRVTLRCSPRSGDLSVYWYQQSLDQGLQFLIQYYNGEERAKGNILERFSAQQFPDLHSELNLSSLELGDSALYFCASSVASSGGYTGELFFGEGSRLTVL.

This clone was picked up a small number of times. This chain links TRBV9 with TRBJ1-2, with unresolved D. Between the trimmed V and J ends, which lost 3 bases and 3 bases, there was a span of 15 bases. The CDR3 has 15 amino acids. Germline-derived CDR1 and CDR2 are SGDLS and YYNGEE. The CDR3 DNA reads as TGTGCCAGCAGCGCCCCGCCGACAACCGACTATGGCTACACCTTC. It is translated as CASSAPPTTDYGYTF.

In regard to this clone: This CDR3 is also generated by other DNA sequences in the sample. This chain links TRBV27 with TRBJ2-7; tentatively, D is TRBD1 (5 bases). The CDR3 is 14 amino acids. Per germline, CDR1 MNHEY and CDR2 SMNVEV (reference sequence). Trimming left V 8 bases short and J 0 bases short, with 14 bases between. CDR3 bases: TGTGCCAGCTCCTTGGCCGACAGCTCCTACGAGCAGTACTTC. Encoded protein: CASSLADSSYEQYF.

V is TRBV30 and J is TRBJ2-7, with 13 bases identical to TRBD2. This CDR3 region has 16 residues. In germline, CDR1 is GTSNPN, CDR2 SVGIG (reference sequence). Germline trimming cut 2 bases from V and 3 bases from J; bases unmatched to any gene: 7. This chain's CDR3 is CAWSLRTSGGSYEQYF. The CDR3, as DNA: TGTGCCTGGAGTTTACGGACTAGCGGGGGTAGCTACGAGCAGTACTTC.

Only a few counts were recorded for this clone. The J gene is TRBJ2-5, the V gene TRBV27, with D perhaps TRBD2 (6 bases). Trimming left V 0 bases short and J 7 bases short, with 6 bases between. Germline V gene sequence: CDR1 MNHEY, CDR2 SMNVEV (reference sequence). The CDR3 extends over 12 amino acids. CDR3 amino acids: CASSLSGGTQYF. CDR3 nucleotides: TGTGCCAGCAGTTTATCGGGGGGGACCCAGTACTTC.

The rearrangement joins TRBV19 to TRBJ1-1; a possible D gene is TRBD1 (6 bases). Trimming removed 3 bases from V and 4 bases from J, with 9 bases in between. This CDR3 spans 13 amino acids. Germline V gene lookup returns CDR1 LNHDA and CDR2 SQIVND (reference sequence). Written as DNA, the CDR3 is TGTGCCAGTAGTATTACACAGGGCACTGAAGCTTTCTTT. Residues: CASSITQGTEAFF.

This sequence joins TRBV4-2 and TRBJ2-7, with TRBD2 identical over 9 bases. Germline V CDR1 and CDR2: LGHNA, YNFKEQ. After removal of 0 bases from V and 1 base from J, the junction contained 1 base not matched to a gene. The CDR3 length is 15 residues. This CDR3 is CASSQETSGSYEQYF. Here the CDR3 DNA reads TGTGCCAGCAGCCAAGAGACTAGCGGATCCTACGAGCAGTACTTC.

A note on this clone: The sample carries other DNA sequences with the same CDR3. The chain couples TRBV5-1 to TRBJ2-5; 8 bases align to TRBD1. Germline V gives CDR1 SGHRS, CDR2 YFSETQ. V was clipped by 0 bases and J by 3 bases; unmatched bases: 1. The CDR3 sequence is 14 residues long. The CDR3 is CASSLGTGKETQYF. The CDR3 nucleotides read TGCGCCAGCAGCTTGGGGACAGGGAAAGAGACCCAGTACTTC.

This rearrangement joins TRBV9 to TRBJ2-1, with TRBD2 identical over 9 bases. V lost 2 bases and J lost 8; bases outside the gene matches: 11. The CDR3 spans 16 residues. From germline, CDR1 is SGDLS and CDR2 YYNGEE. The CDR3 DNA reads as TGTGCCAGCAGCGTTAGGTTGGCGGGGGGGCTTGATGAGCAGTTCTTC. Amino acid sequence: CASSVRLAGGLDEQFF.

The chain uses TRBV1 and TRBJ2-2; the table's D call, TRBD2, has no DNA check behind it. TRBV1 is recorded as a pseudogene. The CDR3 is 17 residues long. The CDR3 here is CTSSQEVSGKNTGELFF. CDR3 in DNA: TGCACCAGCAGCCAAGAAGTCAGCGGGAAGAACACCGGGGAGCTGTTTTTT.

This clone occurred a few times. The chain uses TRBV7-6 and TRBJ1-4; 9 bases match TRBD1. The germline gives CDR1 SGHVS, CDR2 FNYEAQ. J lost 4 bases, V lost 6 bases, and 3 bases had no gene match. The CDR3 loop spans 14 amino acids. CDR3 nucleotides: TGTGCCAGCAGGACAGGGGGAGATAATGAAAAACTGTTTTTT. This translates into CASRTGGDNEKLFF. Based on the CDR3 plus reference TRBV7-6 and TRBJ1-4, the full variable domain is GAGVSQSPRYKVTKRGQDVALRCDPISGHVSLYWYRQALGQGPEFLTYFNYEAQQDKSGLPNDRFSAERPEGSISTLTIQRTEQRDSAMYRCASRTGGDNEKLFFGSGTQLSVL.

V gene TRBV29-1 combines with J gene TRBJ2-5, with TRBD1 matching 9 bases. Germline V CDR1 and CDR2: SQVTM, ANQGSEA. V gave up 4 bases and J gave up 4 bases; unmatched junction bases: 4. This CDR3 region has 13 residues. CDR3 coding DNA: TGCAGCGTTGCCAGACAGGGGGTAGAGACCCAGTACTTC. Translation: CSVARQGVETQYF. Complete variable domain (other parts from reference TRBV29-1 and TRBJ2-5): SAVISQKPSRDICQRGTSLTIQCQVDSQVTMMFWYRQQPGQSLTLIATANQGSEATYESGFVIDKFPISRPNLTFSTLTVSNMSPEDSSIYLCSVARQGVETQYFGPGTRLLVL.

This chain links TRBV6-6 with TRBJ2-7; TRBD1 matches at 8 bases. V shed 6 bases and J 5 bases; nucleotides not matched to a gene: 9. CDR3 length: 14 amino acids. CDR1 and CDR2 from the germline V gene are MNHNY and SVGAGI (reference sequence). The CDR3 is CASSPAQGAHEQYF. CDR3 coding DNA: TGTGCCAGCAGCCCCGCGCAGGGGGCCCACGAGCAGTACTTC.

The chain combines TRBV5-1 with TRBJ2-1; perhaps TRBD1 as D (5 bases). The CDR3 is 15 amino acids. Germline CDR1 reads SGHRS; CDR2 reads YFSETQ. Trimming cost V 5 bases and J 0 bases, with 12 bases left between them. The CDR3 coding sequence is TGCGCCAGCAGGGACACCATTAGCTCCTACAATGAGCAGTTCTTC. This gives the protein CASRDTISSYNEQFF.

CDR3 bases: TGTGCCAGCAGTGCAAACAGGGGGTTGAACTATGGCTACACCTTC. Residues: CASSANRGLNYGYTF. V gene TRBV2 combines with J gene TRBJ1-2, with 8 positions matching TRBD1. Germline V gives CDR1 SNHLY, CDR2 FYNNEI. There are 15 residues in the CDR3. V was clipped by 4 bases and J by 2 bases; unmatched bases: 6.

This chain joins TRBV29-1 and TRBJ2-7, with TRBD1 as a possible D gene (6 bases). The V and J ends lost 4 bases and 4 bases respectively, with 20 bases between them. This CDR3 is 15 amino acids long. CDR1 SQVTM and CDR2 ANQGSEA come from the germline V gene. This chain's CDR3 is CSVVVGQRRGYEQYF. CDR3 DNA sequence: TGCAGCGTTGTCGTAGGACAGCGGAGAGGTTACGAGCAGTACTTC.

This clone was counted only a few times. V and J are TRBV7-2 and TRBJ2-7; D call uncertain. Trimming shortened V by 4 bases and J by 0 bases, and 7 bases separated the two germline ends. Germline V gene lookup returns CDR1 SGHTA and CDR2 FQGNSA. This CDR3 comprises 13 residues. The CDR3 spells CASSSRSSYEQYF. The DNA of the CDR3 is TGTGCCAGCAGCTCCCGTAGCTCCTACGAGCAGTACTTC.

The CDR3 sequence: CASSGGLAGVIYNEQFF. The CDR3 region has the DNA TGTGCCAGTAGTGGGGGACTAGCGGGGGTTATCTACAATGAGCAGTTCTTC. The chain has TRBV19 and TRBJ2-1; 14 bases agree with TRBD2. The CDR3 covers 17 residues. With V trimmed by 5 bases and J by 3 bases, 6 bases remained unmatched. The germline gives CDR1 LNHDA, CDR2 SQIVND (reference sequence).

The table lists this clone with a few counts. The chain carries TRBV11-1 and TRBJ2-5; tentatively, D is TRBD2 (6 bases). The germline CDR1 and CDR2 sequences are SGHAT and FQDESV (reference sequence). Trimming removed 5 bases from V and 5 bases from J, with 15 bases in between. The CDR3 runs 14 residues. The CDR3 DNA is TGTGCCAGCAGCCCTAGACGCGGGATGGAGACCCAGTACTTC. Translated: CASSPRRGMETQYF.

The V gene is TRBV30, the J gene TRBJ2-7; 7 nucleotides align to TRBD1. V was pared by 7 bases and J by 0 bases, with 3 bases of the junction left unmatched. This CDR3 spans 12 amino acids. The germline CDR1 and CDR2 sequences are GTSNPN and SVGIG (reference sequence). The CDR3 DNA sequence: TGTGCCTTACAGGGGAGCTCCTACGAGCAGTACTTC. Protein product: CALQGSSYEQYF.

The sample holds one count of this clone. The V and J genes are TRBV6-5 and TRBJ2-3; 10 nucleotides line up with TRBD1. Trimming at V came to 6 bases and at J to 4 bases, leaving 7 bases not matched to a gene. Germline V CDR1 and CDR2: MNHEY, SVGAGI. The CDR3 is 15 residues long. CDR3 sequence reads: CASSHRGQGPDTQYF. The CDR3 nucleotides read TGTGCCAGCAGCCACCGGGGACAGGGGCCAGATACGCAGTATTTT.

This clone was recorded a few times. The V call is TRBV14, the J call TRBJ2-1; 10 bases align to TRBD2. There are 14 residues in the CDR3. The germline gives CDR1 SGHDN, CDR2 FVKESK. Unmatched junction bases numbered 2, after V lost 2 bases and J lost 7 bases. CDR3 coding DNA: TGTGCCAGCAGCCAACAACTAGCGGGGAATGAGCAGTTCTTC. It encodes CASSQQLAGNEQFF.